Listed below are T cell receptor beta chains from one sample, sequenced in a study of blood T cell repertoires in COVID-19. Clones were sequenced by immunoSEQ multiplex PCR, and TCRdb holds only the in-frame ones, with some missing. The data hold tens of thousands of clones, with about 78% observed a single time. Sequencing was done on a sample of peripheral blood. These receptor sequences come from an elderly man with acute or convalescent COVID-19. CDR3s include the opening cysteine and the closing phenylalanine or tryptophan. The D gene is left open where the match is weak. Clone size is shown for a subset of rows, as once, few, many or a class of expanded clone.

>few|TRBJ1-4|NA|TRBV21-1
TGTGCCAGCAGCAAAGCGCGCGAGGGTGGAAAACTGTTTTTT
CASSKAREGGKLFF
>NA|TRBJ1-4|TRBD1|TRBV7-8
TGTGCCAGCAGCCCACAGGGGGGAGGACATGAAAAACTGTTTTTT
CASSPQGGGHEKLFF
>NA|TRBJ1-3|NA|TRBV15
TGTGCCACCGGCGCGGCTTACTCTGGAAACACCATATATTTT
CATGAAYSGNTIYF
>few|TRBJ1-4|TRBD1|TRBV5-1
TGCGCCAGCAGCTTGGGCTACAGGGGAGAAAAACTGTTTTTT
CASSLGYRGEKLFF
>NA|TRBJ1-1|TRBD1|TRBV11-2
TGTGCCAGCAGCGTGGACAGGGGGTCCACTGAAGCTTTCTTT
CASSVDRGSTEAFF
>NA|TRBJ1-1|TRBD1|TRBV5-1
TGCGCCAGCAGCTTTGGGACAGGGGGCCGCACTGAAGCTTTCTTT
CASSFGTGGRTEAFF
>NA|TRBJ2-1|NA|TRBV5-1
TGCGCCAGCTCCTCAGAGGGCCATTACAATGAGCAGTTCTTC
CASSSEGHYNEQFF
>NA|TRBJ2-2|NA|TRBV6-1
TGTGCCAGCAGTGTTCTCCAGGGTGCGAGCACCGGGGAGCTGTTTTTT
CASSVLQGASTGELFF
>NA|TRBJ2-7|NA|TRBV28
TGTGCCAGCAGTTTAGCGGGGGCGAACCTTGGGTACGAGCAGTACTTC
CASSLAGANLGYEQYF
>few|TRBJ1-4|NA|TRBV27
TGTGCCAGCAGTTTGCGCAGGGGAGAAAAACTGTTTTTT
CASSLRRGEKLFF
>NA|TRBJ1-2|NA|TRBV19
TGTGCCAGTAGTAATTCTCTCCAGGTTGCTAACTATGGCTACACCTTC
CASSNSLQVANYGYTF
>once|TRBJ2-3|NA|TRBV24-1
TGTGCCACCAGTGACCCTGGGCGGGTTGGAGATACGCAGTATTTT
CATSDPGRVGDTQYF
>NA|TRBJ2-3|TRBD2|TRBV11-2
TGTGCCAGCAGCTCGGGACTAGCGGGGGGGACCGCTAGCACAGATACGCAGTATTTT
CASSSGLAGGTASTDTQYF
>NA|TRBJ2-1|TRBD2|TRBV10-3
TGTGCCACCAAAGGGTACGGAGCGGGGCCTTTATACAATGAGCAGTTCTTC
CATKGYGAGPLYNEQFF
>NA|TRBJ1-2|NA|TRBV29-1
TGCAGCGTCCTGGACGGGACTAACTATGGCTACACCTTC
CSVLDGTNYGYTF
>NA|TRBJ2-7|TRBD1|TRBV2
TGTGCCAGCAGCCCCGGGACAGGCCCCTACGAGCAGTACTTC
CASSPGTGPYEQYF
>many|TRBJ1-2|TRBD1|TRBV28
TGTGCCAGCAGTTTATTCCCGGACAGGGGCTATGGCTACACCTTC
CASSLFPDRGYGYTF
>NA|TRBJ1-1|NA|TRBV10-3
TGTGCCATCAGTGGAGGGACTGACGGCACTGAAGCTTTCTTT
CAISGGTDGTEAFF
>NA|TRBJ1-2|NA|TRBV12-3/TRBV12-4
TGTGCCAGCAGAACAGGGTGGGGCTACACCTTC
CASRTGWGYTF
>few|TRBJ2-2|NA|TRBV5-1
TGCGCCAGCAGCTTTTCCGGGCGGGGGAACACCGGGGAGCTGTTTTTT
CASSFSGRGNTGELFF
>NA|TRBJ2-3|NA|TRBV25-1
TGTGCCAGCAGTGATCCCCACAGGGGAGGCTCAGATACGCAGTATTTT
CASSDPHRGGSDTQYF
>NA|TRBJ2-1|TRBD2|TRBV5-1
TGCGCCAGCAGGCAACTAGCGGGGGGGAGTAATGAGCAGTTCTTC
CASRQLAGGSNEQFF
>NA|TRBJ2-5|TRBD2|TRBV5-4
TGTGCCAGCAGCCAGCGGGGAGGGGAGACCCAGTACTTC
CASSQRGGETQYF
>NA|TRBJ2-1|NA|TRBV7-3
TGTGCCAGCAGCTTAAATCTCAATGAGCAGTTCTTC
CASSLNLNEQFF
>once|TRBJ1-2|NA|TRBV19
TGTGCCAGTAGTAGCGAGGTTCCAGTAATCTATGGCTACACCTTC
CASSSEVPVIYGYTF
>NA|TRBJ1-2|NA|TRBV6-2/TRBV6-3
TGTGCCAGCAGTTACAGGACAGACTTCTATGGCTACACCTTC
CASSYRTDFYGYTF
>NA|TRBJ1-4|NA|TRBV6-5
TGTGCCAGCAGTTACAGCCCCAGGGGAACTAATGAAAAACTGTTTTTT
CASSYSPRGTNEKLFF
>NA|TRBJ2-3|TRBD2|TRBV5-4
TGTGCCAGCAGCTCTACGGGGGGAGGTCTGACAGATACGCAGTATTTT
CASSSTGGGLTDTQYF
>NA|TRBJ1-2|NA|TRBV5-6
TGTGCCAGCAGCCTTGGACAGAGCTATGTGGGCTACACCTTC
CASSLGQSYVGYTF
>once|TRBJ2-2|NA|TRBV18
TGTGCCAGCTCACCACAATCAGGGTGGCGAACCGGGGAGCTGTTTTTT
CASSPQSGWRTGELFF
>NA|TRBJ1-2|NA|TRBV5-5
TGTGCCAGCAGCTTGGGAAGGGAGGATGGCTACACCTTC
CASSLGREDGYTF
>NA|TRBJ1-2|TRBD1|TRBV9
TGTGCCAGCAGCGACCACCTCGGGACAGGGCACACCTATGGCTACACCTTC
CASSDHLGTGHTYGYTF
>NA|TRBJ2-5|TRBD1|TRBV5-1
TGCGCCAGCAGCTTGGTTGGGGACAGGGGCCCCCAAGAGACCCAGTACTTC
CASSLVGDRGPQETQYF
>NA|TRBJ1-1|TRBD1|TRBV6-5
TGTGCCAGCAGTTACTTCCTAGACAGGGACACTGAAGCTTTCTTT
CASSYFLDRDTEAFF
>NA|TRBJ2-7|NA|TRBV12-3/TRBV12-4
TGTGCCAGCAGTTTAGACAGAAGCTACGAGCAGTACTTC
CASSLDRSYEQYF
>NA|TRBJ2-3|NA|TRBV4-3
TGCGCCAGCAGCCAGATGGATAGCCGGGATACGCAGTATTTT
CASSQMDSRDTQYF
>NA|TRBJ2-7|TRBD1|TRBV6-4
TGTGCCAGACAATCAAAGGGCAAACCTGGACAGGGTCTCTACGAGCAGTACTTC
CARQSKGKPGQGLYEQYF
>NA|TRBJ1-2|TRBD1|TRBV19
TGTGCCAGTAGTCCTGGACAGGGTGGGTCTTGGGGCTACACCTTC
CASSPGQGGSWGYTF
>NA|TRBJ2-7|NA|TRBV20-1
TGCAGTGCTAGTGGTCCTTACGAGCAGTACTTC
CSASGPYEQYF
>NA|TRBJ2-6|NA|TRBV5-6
TGTGCCAGCAGCCCGGGAGAGGTTAAGCGGCCTGGGGCCAACGTCCTGACTTTC
CASSPGEVKRPGANVLTF
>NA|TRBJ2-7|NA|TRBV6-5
TGTGCCAGCAGTTACTCGCGCAGGGCCTACGAGCAGTACTTC
CASSYSRRAYEQYF
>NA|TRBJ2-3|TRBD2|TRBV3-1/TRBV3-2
TGTGCCAGCAGCCAAGATTGGGCGGGGGACCCAGATACGCAGTATTTT
CASSQDWAGDPDTQYF
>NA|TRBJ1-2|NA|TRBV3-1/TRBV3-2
TGTGCCAGCAGCCAAGGTGTAACAGGTAGCTATGGCTACACCTTC
CASSQGVTGSYGYTF
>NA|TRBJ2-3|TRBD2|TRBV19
TGTGCCAGTAGCCGACTAGCGGGGAACACAGATACGCAGTATTTT
CASSRLAGNTDTQYF
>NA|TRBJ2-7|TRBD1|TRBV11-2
TGTGCCAGCAGCTTGGGACAGGGCATGGGGGAGCAGTACTTC
CASSLGQGMGEQYF
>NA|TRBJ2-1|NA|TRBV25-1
TGTGCCAGCAGTGAATTGGGGGGTAGAGGGGGCTCCTCCAATGAGCAGTTCTTC
CASSELGGRGGSSNEQFF
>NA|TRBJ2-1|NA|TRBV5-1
TGCGCCAGCAGCTTGGCCGTTTCAGGCAATGAGCAGTTCTTC
CASSLAVSGNEQFF
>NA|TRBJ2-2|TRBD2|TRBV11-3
TGTGCCAGCAGCTCCGGACTAGCGGGGAACACCGGGGAGCTGTTTTTT
CASSSGLAGNTGELFF
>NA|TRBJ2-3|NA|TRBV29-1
TGCAGCGTTAAGGGGTCGGATACGCAGTATTTT
CSVKGSDTQYF
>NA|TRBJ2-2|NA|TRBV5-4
TGTGCCAGCAGCCAGGCCCTCGGGGAGCTGTTTTTT
CASSQALGELFF
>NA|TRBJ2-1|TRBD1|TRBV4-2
TGTGCCAGCAGTCCCTGGGACAGGGACGGTCAGGAGCAGTTCTTC
CASSPWDRDGQEQFF
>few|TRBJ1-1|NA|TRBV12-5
TGTGCTAGTGGTTTGTCCACAGGGAACTCTGAAGCTTTCTTT
CASGLSTGNSEAFF
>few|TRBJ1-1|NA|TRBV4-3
TGCGCCAGCAGCCAAACGCCCACCCCGGCCGGGACAACTAACACTGAAGCTTTCTTT
CASSQTPTPAGTTNTEAFF
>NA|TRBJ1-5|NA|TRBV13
TGTGCCAGCAGCGCGGTCGGCCAGCCCCAGCATTTT
CASSAVGQPQHF
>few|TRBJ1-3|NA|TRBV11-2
TGTGCCAGCAGCTTCGACAGATCTGGAAACACCATATATTTT
CASSFDRSGNTIYF